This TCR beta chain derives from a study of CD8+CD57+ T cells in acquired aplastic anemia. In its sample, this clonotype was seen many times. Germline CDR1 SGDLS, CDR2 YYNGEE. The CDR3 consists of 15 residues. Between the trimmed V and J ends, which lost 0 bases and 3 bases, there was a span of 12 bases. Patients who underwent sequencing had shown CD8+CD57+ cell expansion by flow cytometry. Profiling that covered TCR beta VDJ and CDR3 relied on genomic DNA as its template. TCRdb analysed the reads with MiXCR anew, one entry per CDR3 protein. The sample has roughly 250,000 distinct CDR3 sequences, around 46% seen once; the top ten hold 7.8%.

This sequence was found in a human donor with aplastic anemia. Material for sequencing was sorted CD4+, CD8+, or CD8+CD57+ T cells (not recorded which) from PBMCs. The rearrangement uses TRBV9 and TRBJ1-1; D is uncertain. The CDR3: CASSVVRGGHTEAFF. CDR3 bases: TGTGCCAGCAGCGTAGTTCGGGGAGGGCACACTGAAGCTTTCTTT.